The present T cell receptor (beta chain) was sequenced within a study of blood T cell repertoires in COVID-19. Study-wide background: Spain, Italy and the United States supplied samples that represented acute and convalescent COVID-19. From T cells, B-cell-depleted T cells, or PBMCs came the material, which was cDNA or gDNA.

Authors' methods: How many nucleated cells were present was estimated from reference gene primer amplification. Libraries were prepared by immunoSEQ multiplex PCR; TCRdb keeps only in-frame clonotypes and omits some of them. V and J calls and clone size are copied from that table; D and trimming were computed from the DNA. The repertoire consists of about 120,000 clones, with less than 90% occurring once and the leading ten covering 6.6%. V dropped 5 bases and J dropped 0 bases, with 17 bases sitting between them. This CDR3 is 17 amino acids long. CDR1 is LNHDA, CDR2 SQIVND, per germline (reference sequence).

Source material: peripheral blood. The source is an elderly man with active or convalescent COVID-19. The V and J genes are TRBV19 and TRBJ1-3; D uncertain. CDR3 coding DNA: TGTGCCAGTAGTGCCGCAGGACTGCTATACTCTGGAAACACCATATATTTT. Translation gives CASSAAGLLYSGNTIYF. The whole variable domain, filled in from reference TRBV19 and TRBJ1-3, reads DGGITQSPKYLFRKEGQNVTLSCEQNLNHDAMYWYRQDPGQGLRLIYYSQIVNDFQKGDIAEGYSVSREKKESFPLTVTSAQKNPTAFYLCASSAAGLLYSGNTIYFGEGSWLTVV.